This passage covers 27 T cell receptor beta chains from one sample sequenced in a study of blood T cell repertoires in COVID-19. TCRdb keeps only in-frame clones here, not all; method: immunoSEQ multiplex PCR. The data show about 170,000 clones, 65% to 85% seen once. Sequencing was performed on PBMCs or T cells enriched from blood (not recorded which). Source of these receptors: a woman aged 50 to 60 in a cohort exposed to, infected with or recovered from COVID-19 (not recorded which).

This clone came up a few times. The V gene is TRBV6-5, the J gene TRBJ1-1, with D uncertain. Germline V gives CDR1 MNHEY, CDR2 SVGAGI. The ends were cut back, 2 bases at V and 4 bases at J, with 8 bases in the middle. This CDR3 has 13 amino acids. The CDR3, as DNA: TGTGCCAGCAGTTACGCCCGGAGCACTGAAGCTTTCTTT. Protein sequence: CASSYARSTEAFF.

This clone was seen repeatedly, ten times or more. This chain joins TRBV2 and TRBJ2-1; weak D call: TRBD2 (5 bases). The CDR3 length is 15 residues. Germline V gene lookup returns CDR1 SNHLY and CDR2 FYNNEI. Trimming removed 3 bases at V and 3 bases at J, with 12 bases between. CDR3 residues: CASSDLRADYNEQFF. The CDR3 coding sequence is TGTGCCAGCAGTGACCTGCGGGCTGACTACAATGAGCAGTTCTTC.

This clone was found a few times. The chain recombines TRBV7-9 with TRBJ2-5; D may be TRBD1 (5 bases). V was clipped by 1 base and J by 7 bases, with 16 bases between them. The CDR3 extends over 15 amino acids. CDR1 and CDR2 from the germline V gene are SEHNR and FQNEAQ (reference sequence). CDR3 sequence reads: CASSLETAGQGTQYF. The CDR3 nucleotides read TGTGCCAGCAGCTTAGAGACAGCCGGGCAGGGGACCCAGTACTTC.

The chain combines TRBV28 with TRBJ2-5; a possible D gene is TRBD1 (6 bases). V was trimmed by 6 bases and J by 13 bases, leaving 24 bases between them. The CDR3 length is 14 residues. From germline, CDR1 is MDHEN and CDR2 SYDVKM. CDR3 amino acids: CASRAGTSVAEMYF. Written as DNA, the CDR3 is TGTGCCAGCAGGGCCGGGACATCTGTGGCTGAAATGTACTTC.

The table lists this clone with a few counts. The genes are TRBV6-1 and TRBJ2-2; a weak D match, TRBD2 (6 bases). From germline, CDR1 is MNHNS and CDR2 SASEGT. Trimming removed 2 bases from V and 2 bases from J, with 18 bases in between. The CDR3 extends over 18 amino acids. CDR3 nucleotide sequence: TGTGCCAGCAGTGAAAACCGAGGGGCGCGGGATAACACCGGGGAGCTGTTTTTT. It codes for CASSENRGARDNTGELFF.

The chain combines TRBV10-1 with TRBJ1-5; no clear D gene. Germline assignment: CDR1 WNHNN and CDR2 SYGVQD (reference sequence). V shed 3 bases and J shed 6 bases, with 6 bases lying between them. The CDR3 is 12 residues long. The CDR3 spells CASSDPGQPQHF. The CDR3, as DNA: TGCGCCAGCAGTGACCCGGGTCAGCCCCAGCATTTT.

V is TRBV30 and J is TRBJ2-5; weak D call: TRBD2 (5 bases). Trimming left V 0 bases short and J 5 bases short, with 10 bases between. The V gene's germline CDR1 is GTSNPN and CDR2 SVGIG (reference sequence). The CDR3 covers 13 residues. This chain's CDR3 is CAWSVTSSETQYF. CDR3 DNA sequence: TGTGCCTGGAGTGTAACTAGTTCGGAGACCCAGTACTTC.

This clone was detected only a few times. This CDR3 is CASRDSGTGGTYEQYF. In DNA form, the CDR3 reads TGTGCCAGTAGAGATTCCGGGACAGGGGGCACCTACGAGCAGTACTTC. The chain has TRBV19 and TRBJ2-7, with 12 bases that match TRBD1. With V trimmed by 6 bases and J by 2 bases, 8 bases remained unmatched. This CDR3 comprises 16 residues. Germline-derived CDR1 and CDR2 are LNHDA and SQIVND (reference sequence).

The chain joins TRBV4-2 to TRBJ1-5; tentative D call: TRBD1 (6 bases). The CDR3 length is 15 residues. V lost 0 bases, J lost 6 bases, and 12 bases lay in between. Germline lookup yields CDR1 LGHNA and CDR2 YNFKEQ. The CDR3 DNA reads as TGTGCCAGCAGCCAAGAGTGGACAGTTTCTCAGCCCCAGCATTTT. Its protein is CASSQEWTVSQPQHF.

This chain uses TRBV6-5 with TRBJ2-7, with 12 nucleotides matching TRBD1. The germline V gene has CDR1 MNHEY and CDR2 SVGAGI. The length of the CDR3 is 16 residues. V dropped 2 bases and J dropped 5; count of bases not matched to a gene: 7. In DNA form, the CDR3 reads TGTGCCAGCAGTTACGCCGGGACAGGGGGCTATGACGAGCAGTACTTC. As protein: CASSYAGTGGYDEQYF.

The chain recombines TRBV7-3 with TRBJ2-1, with D possibly TRBD2 on 6 matching bases. Trimming pared 0 bases from V and 1 base from J, leaving 7 bases between. The germline CDR1 and CDR2 sequences are SGHTA and FQGTGA. The length of the CDR3 is 15 residues. CDR3 sequence reads: CASSLTGGSYNEQFF. The CDR3 nucleotides read TGTGCCAGCAGCTTAACGGGGGGTTCCTACAATGAGCAGTTCTTC.

J is TRBJ2-7 and V is TRBV11-2; D not certain. V lost 0 bases to trimming and J lost 0 bases, with 6 bases between them. Germline V gene sequence: CDR1 SGHAT, CDR2 FQNNGV. CDR3 length equals 14 residues. CDR3 nucleotide sequence: TGTGCCAGCAGCTTAGAATCAATCTCCTACGAGCAGTACTTC. Its translation: CASSLESISYEQYF.

The chain combines TRBV5-1 with TRBJ2-1; 10 positions match TRBD1. V lost 3 bases and J lost 6; bases outside the gene matches: 6. The CDR3 has 15 residues. Looked up from germline, CDR1 is SGHRS and CDR2 is YFSETQ. The CDR3, as DNA: TGCGCCAGCAGCTCGACAGGGGGCGTAGGCAATGAGCAGTTCTTC. It specifies CASSSTGGVGNEQFF.

The chain recombines TRBV7-8 with TRBJ2-2, with 10 nucleotides matching TRBD2. This CDR3 spans 17 amino acids. Germline V gives CDR1 SGHVS, CDR2 FQNEAQ. V gave up 2 bases and J gave up 5 bases; unmatched junction bases: 8. The CDR3 DNA reads TGTGCCAGCAGCTTATCAAGCGGGGGGGCAAGTACCGGGGAGCTGTTTTTT. Its protein product is CASSLSSGGASTGELFF. Filled out from reference TRBV7-8 and TRBJ2-2, the complete variable domain reads GAGVSQSPRYKVAKRGQDVALRCDPISGHVSLFWYQQALGQGPEFLTYFQNEAQLDKSGLPSDRFFAERPEGSVSTLKIQRTQQEDSAVYLCASSLSSGGASTGELFFGEGSRLTVL.

The chain recombines TRBV5-4 with TRBJ2-5, with 7 bases matching TRBD1. The junction had 11 bases not matched to a gene; V was cut back by 3 bases and J by 3 bases. CDR1 SGHNT and CDR2 YYREEE come from the germline V gene (reference sequence). The CDR3 consists of 16 residues. CDR3 amino acids: CASSSSRGSLEETQYF. Here the CDR3 DNA reads TGTGCCAGCAGCTCTAGCAGGGGGAGTTTGGAAGAGACCCAGTACTTC.

J is TRBJ2-5 and V is TRBV7-3, with 7 bases fitting TRBD2. Germline CDR1 SGHTA, CDR2 FQGTGA. Trimming cost V 5 bases and J 5 bases; bases outside gene matches: 5. The CDR3 totals 13 residues. CDR3 bases: TGTGCCAGCAGCAGGGCGGGAGATGAGACCCAGTACTTC. It encodes CASSRAGDETQYF.

For the CDR3, the DNA is TGTGCCAGTAGTATTCAGGGGGAAGCCTCACCCCTCCACTTT. It translates to CASSIQGEASPLHF. The V and J genes are TRBV19 and TRBJ1-6; 7 nucleotides align to TRBD1. The ends lost 3 bases at V and 10 bases at J; junction bases unmatched: 6. Germline loops: CDR1 LNHDA, CDR2 SQIVND (reference sequence). The CDR3 runs 14 residues.

The chain employs TRBV5-1 and TRBJ2-6; 7 bases are shared with TRBD1. Unmatched junction bases numbered 2, after V lost 0 bases and J lost 2 bases. CDR1 SGHRS and CDR2 YFSETQ come from the germline V gene. The CDR3 loop spans 16 amino acids. CDR3 DNA: TGCGCCAGCAGCTTGGACGACAGGGCTGGGGCCAACGTCCTGACTTTC. This gives the protein CASSLDDRAGANVLTF.

The chain uses TRBV9 and TRBJ2-3; a weak D match, TRBD1 (6 bases). Trimming took off 3 bases at V and 0 bases at J, with 8 bases between the two ends. The CDR3 is 14 residues long. The germline gives CDR1 SGDLS, CDR2 YYNGEE. Here the CDR3 DNA reads TGTGCCAGCAGCGCACAGGGAAGCACAGATACGCAGTATTTT. This codes for CASSAQGSTDTQYF.

Notes on this clone: The identical CDR3 is also encoded by other nucleotide sequences in the sample. The rearrangement links TRBV5-1 to TRBJ1-2; D unclear. This CDR3 is 12 amino acids long. Trimming removed 5 bases from V and 4 bases from J, with 9 bases in between. Germline V gene lookup returns CDR1 SGHRS and CDR2 YFSETQ. CDR3 bases: TGCGCCAGCAGTCAGGAAGCCTATGGCTACACCTTC. The encoded protein is CASSQEAYGYTF.

This clone was counted a few times. The chain recombines TRBV18 with TRBJ1-1, with 7 bases that match TRBD1. CDR1 and CDR2 from the germline V gene are KGHSH and LQKENI. J gave up 4 bases and V 0 bases, and 5 bases lay outside the gene matches. The CDR3 runs 15 residues. The CDR3 sequence: CASSPPMGQTTEAFF. DNA of the CDR3: TGTGCCAGCTCACCACCGATGGGACAGACCACTGAAGCTTTCTTT.

This chain uses TRBV2 with TRBJ1-5, with D tentatively TRBD1 (5 bases). The germline CDR1 and CDR2 sequences are SNHLY and FYNNEI. The length of the CDR3 is 14 residues. Trimming stripped 8 bases from V and 3 bases from J, with 14 bases between. The CDR3 bases are TGTGCCAGCGCGAGGGGAGGATCCAATCAGCCCCAGCATTTT. It codes for CASARGGSNQPQHF.

This clone came up a few times. This CDR3 is also generated by other DNA sequences in the sample. This chain uses TRBV28 with TRBJ1-2; D perhaps matches TRBD1 (5 bases). From germline, CDR1 is MDHEN and CDR2 SYDVKM. V lost 6 bases and J lost 4, with 9 bases in between. This CDR3 has 12 amino acids. CDR3 in DNA: TGTGCCAGCAGGGCGGGGGGCTATGGCTACACCTTC. Translation: CASRAGGYGYTF.

The rearrangement links TRBV15 to TRBJ2-3; possible D gene TRBD1, 5 bases. Germline CDR1 is LNHNV and CDR2 is YYDKDF (reference sequence). The CDR3 totals 14 residues. The V gene lost 0 bases and the J gene lost 8 bases, with 12 bases spanning the gap. The CDR3 reads CATSREQADGTQYF. Here the CDR3 DNA reads TGTGCCACCAGCAGAGAACAGGCGGATGGTACGCAGTATTTT.

As concerns this clone: Other nucleotide sequences in the sample specify the same CDR3. The genes are TRBV11-3 and TRBJ2-1; 12 nucleotides match TRBD2. The ends lost 4 bases at V and 4 bases at J; junction bases unmatched: 2. The CDR3 length is 15 residues. Germline V gene data show CDR1 as SGHNT and CDR2 as YENEEA. The CDR3 DNA is TGTGCCAGCAGCTCACTAGCGGGAGGATACAATGAGCAGTTCTTC. Translated: CASSSLAGGYNEQFF.

The chain is built from TRBV5-1 and TRBJ2-3, with 12 positions matching TRBD2. The trim removed 4 bases at V and 6 bases at J, leaving 9 bases unmatched. The CDR3 loop spans 16 amino acids. Germline loops: CDR1 SGHRS, CDR2 YFSETQ. The CDR3 region is CASSAKTSGSPDTQYF. The CDR3 region has the DNA TGCGCCAGCAGCGCAAAGACTAGCGGGAGTCCCGATACGCAGTATTTT.

This chain joins TRBV5-5 and TRBJ1-4; no clear D gene. The V gene's germline CDR1 is SGHKS and CDR2 YYEKEE (reference sequence). The CDR3 is made up of 14 amino acids. The ends were cut back, 2 bases at V and 6 bases at J, with 11 bases in the middle. The CDR3 is CASSLSGPDEKLFF. The CDR3 DNA sequence: TGTGCCAGCAGCTTAAGTGGGCCGGATGAAAAACTGTTTTTT.